This is a list of T cell receptor beta chains from one sample in a study of blood T cell repertoires in COVID-19. Some clones are missing from TCRdb's copy, which holds only in-frame ones; the method was immunoSEQ multiplex PCR. The sample consists of a few hundred thousand clones, 87% of them appearing once. Specimen: PBMCs or T cells enriched from blood (not recorded which). The receptors were sampled from a man in his thirties or forties who had recovered from COVID-19. The CDR3 runs from the conserved cysteine through the conserved F or W. A D gene is named only where the DNA matches it firmly. Size is stated for part of the rows, as once, few or many counts, or as a class when the clone is expanded.

d_call j_call v_call clone_size cdr3_nt cdr3_aa
NA TRBJ1-4 TRBV7-9 NA TGTGCCAGCAGCCCATGGGGCAGGGATGAAGAAAAACTGTTTTTT CASSPWGRDEEKLFF
NA TRBJ2-3 TRBV6-5 NA TGTGCCAGCAGTACCCGAGGCGGGGACACAGATACGCAGTATTTT CASSTRGGDTDTQYF
NA TRBJ2-2 TRBV6-5 NA TGTGCCAGCAGCTCCGGACAGTCGAACACCGGGGAGCTGTTTTTT CASSSGQSNTGELFF
NA TRBJ1-6 TRBV2 NA TGTGCCAGCAGTGAAGACAGGGTTAATTCACCCCTCCACTTT CASSEDRVNSPLHF
NA TRBJ1-4 TRBV30 few TGTGCCGTTGGAACAGGGAAGAAACTGTTTTTT CAVGTGKKLFF
NA TRBJ2-3 TRBV27 NA TGTGCCAGCAGTTTATCGAGGCCTTCCACAGATACGCAGTATTTT CASSLSRPSTDTQYF
NA TRBJ1-2 TRBV6-5 NA TGTGCCAGCAGCCAGGGTAGTTCTAACTATGGCTACACCTTC CASSQGSSNYGYTF
NA TRBJ1-4 TRBV5-5 few TGTGCCAGCAGCTTGGAGGGCCGGGACACCGAAAAACTGTTTTTT CASSLEGRDTEKLFF
NA TRBJ1-4 TRBV6-2/TRBV6-3 NA TGTGCCAGCAGTTACTCGGGCGAAAAACTGTTTTTT CASSYSGEKLFF
NA TRBJ2-4 TRBV4-1 NA TGCGCCAGCAGCCAAGATGAAGAAGTTCAGTGGTTGGAAAACATTCAGTACTTC CASSQDEEVQWLENIQYF
NA TRBJ1-4 TRBV19 NA TGTGCCAGTAGTATAGAAGTGGGGAAGCGGGGTTCTAATGAAAAACTGTTTTTT CASSIEVGKRGSNEKLFF
TRBD1 TRBJ1-1 TRBV10-3 NA TGTGCCATCAGCGATCTAGGGGGCAACACGGAAGCTTTCTTT CAISDLGGNTEAFF
TRBD1 TRBJ2-7 TRBV19 NA TGTGCCAGCTCCTGGGCAGACAGGGGGTACGAGCAGTACTTC CASSWADRGYEQYF
NA TRBJ2-5 TRBV30 NA TGTGCCTGGAGCGTTATCCGGGACATCACGACCCAGTACTTC CAWSVIRDITTQYF
TRBD1 TRBJ1-5 TRBV29-1 NA TGCAGCGTAGCAGGGGGTGATGGCAATCAGCCCCAGCATTTT CSVAGGDGNQPQHF
NA TRBJ1-3 TRBV19 NA TGTGCCAGTAAAAGCACAGCAAGACAACCTCCTGGAAACACCATATATTTT CASKSTARQPPGNTIYF
TRBD1 TRBJ1-5 TRBV10-3 NA TGTGCCACCCAGGACAGGGAAAATTCGCCCCAGCATTTT CATQDRENSPQHF
TRBD1 TRBJ2-7 TRBV7-8 NA TGTGCCAGCAGCCCCACAGGGGCATACGAGCAGTACTTC CASSPTGAYEQYF